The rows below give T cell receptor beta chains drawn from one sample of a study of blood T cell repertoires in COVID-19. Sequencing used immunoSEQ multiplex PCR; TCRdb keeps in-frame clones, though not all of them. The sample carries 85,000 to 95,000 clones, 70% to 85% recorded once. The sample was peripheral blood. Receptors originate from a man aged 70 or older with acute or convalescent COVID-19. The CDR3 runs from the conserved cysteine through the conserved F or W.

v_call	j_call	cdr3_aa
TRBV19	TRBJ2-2	CASSLTATGGELFF
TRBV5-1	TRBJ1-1	CASSPMGASEAFF
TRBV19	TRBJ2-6	CASSPPVFSGANVLTF
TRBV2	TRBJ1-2	CASSVQGRFDGYTF
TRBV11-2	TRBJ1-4	CASSLGHRTNEKLFF
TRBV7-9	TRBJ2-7	CASSRDIHEQYF
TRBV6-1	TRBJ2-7	CASSEREGYEQYF
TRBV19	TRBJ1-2	CASSRGSNYGYTF
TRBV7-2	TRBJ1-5	CASSFTGAPNQPQHF
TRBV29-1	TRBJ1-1	CSGTRSANTEAFF
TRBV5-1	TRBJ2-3	CASSPRTGTSYTDTQYF
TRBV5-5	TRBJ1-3	CASSFSGQAFYSGNTIYF
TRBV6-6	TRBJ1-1	CASSYSTGKDTEAFF
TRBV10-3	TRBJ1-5	CAISESRANQPQHF
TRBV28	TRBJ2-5	CASSLSGETQYF
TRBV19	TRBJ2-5	CASSIPTPRGETQYF
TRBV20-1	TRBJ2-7	CSAKLSYEQYF
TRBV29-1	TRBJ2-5	CSAPAGSETQYF
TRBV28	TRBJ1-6	CASSPSDSYNSPLHF
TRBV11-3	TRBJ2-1	CASSLGGLAGGPDEQFF
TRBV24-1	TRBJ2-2	CATSDPGTPGAGELFF
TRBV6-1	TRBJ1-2	CASSERGGAMRYGYTF
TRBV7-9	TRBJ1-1	CASREWTDPNTEAFF
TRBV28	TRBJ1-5	CASTHSGQGGQPQHF
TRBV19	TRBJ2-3	CASRSGDTQYF
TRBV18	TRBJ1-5	CASSEGQGNNQPQHF
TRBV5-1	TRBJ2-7	CASSLIQQDEQYF
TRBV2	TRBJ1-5	CASSAHGQDNQPQHF
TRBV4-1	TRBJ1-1	CASSQGRTGNTEAFF
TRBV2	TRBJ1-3	CASHRVRSGNTIYF
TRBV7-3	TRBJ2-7	CASSQQAGGYEQYF
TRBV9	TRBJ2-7	CASSEGTASEQYF